This note documents a single T cell receptor (beta chain) sequence. The target antigen is unknown. Relative to the germline gene, one junction end is altered; a read error may explain this. Each CDR3 protein is one row after TCRdb ran MiXCR on the reads. The table lists 250,000 to 350,000 distinct CDR3 sequences, around 25% of them singletons. This specimen belongs to a study of T cell repertoires in cytomegalovirus infection. Study context: An indication of both CMV infection and matching HLA type came from public TCR beta signatures.

Study-level findings and limits: Identification of carriers of CMV plus the relevant HLA was achieved through cumulative public TCR beta family frequency. Ex vivo responses were dominated by HLA-C-restricted CMV-specific TCR beta clonotypes.

The CDR3 has 13 residues. Sequencing was performed on PBMCs. V usage is TRBV12-3 or TRBV12-4 and J usage is TRBJ1-1, with 7 positions matching TRBD1. This TCR came from a human donor in good health (CMV status not recorded). Some clones in this sample may be carry-over from other donors' samples. The CDR3 DNA reads as TGTGCCAGCAGTTCATCCAATTCGCGACAGGGTACTTTT. Its translation is CASSSSNSRQGTF.